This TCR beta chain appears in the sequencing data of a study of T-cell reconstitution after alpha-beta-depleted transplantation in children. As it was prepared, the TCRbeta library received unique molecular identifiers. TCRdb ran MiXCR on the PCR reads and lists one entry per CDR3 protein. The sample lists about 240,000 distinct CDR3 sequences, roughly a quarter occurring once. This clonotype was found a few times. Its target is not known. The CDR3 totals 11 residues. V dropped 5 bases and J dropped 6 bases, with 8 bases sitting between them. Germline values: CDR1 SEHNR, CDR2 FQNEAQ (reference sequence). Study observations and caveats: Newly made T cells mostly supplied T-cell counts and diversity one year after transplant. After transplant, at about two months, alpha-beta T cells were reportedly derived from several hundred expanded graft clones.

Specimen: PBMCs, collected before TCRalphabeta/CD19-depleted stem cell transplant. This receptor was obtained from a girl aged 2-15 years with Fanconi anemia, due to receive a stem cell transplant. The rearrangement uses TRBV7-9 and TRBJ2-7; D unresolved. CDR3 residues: CASSPLSEQYF. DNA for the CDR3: TGTGCCAGCAGCCCCCTGAGCGAGCAGTACTTC.